The entry below describes one TCR beta chain. The CDR3 totals 15 residues. V lost 4 bases, J lost 3 bases, and 16 bases lay in between. Germline CDR1 and CDR2: SGHNT and YYREEE (reference sequence). These data come from a study of blood T cell repertoires in COVID-19. Study-wide background: Specimens from acute and convalescent COVID-19 originated in the United States, Italy and Spain. Sources were T cells, B-cell-depleted T cells, or PBMCs; the material itself was cDNA or gDNA.

Authors' data handling: Amplifying reference gene primers gave estimates of nucleated cell counts. Sequencing was performed with immunoSEQ multiplex PCR; in TCRdb, only in-frame clones are kept and a portion is missing. V, J and clone size were drawn from that table, and D and trimming were deduced from the DNA. The table has about 150,000 clones, over 65% seen once; the top ten hold approximately 15%. Material for sequencing was peripheral blood. V and J are TRBV5-4 and TRBJ1-1, with a possible D match to TRBD1 (5 bases). This TCR derives from a man aged 50-59 years with acute or convalescent COVID-19. CDR3 loop: CASSDAGRSDTEAFF. The CDR3 DNA sequence: TGTGCCAGCAGCGATGCAGGGAGGTCGGACACTGAAGCTTTCTTT.